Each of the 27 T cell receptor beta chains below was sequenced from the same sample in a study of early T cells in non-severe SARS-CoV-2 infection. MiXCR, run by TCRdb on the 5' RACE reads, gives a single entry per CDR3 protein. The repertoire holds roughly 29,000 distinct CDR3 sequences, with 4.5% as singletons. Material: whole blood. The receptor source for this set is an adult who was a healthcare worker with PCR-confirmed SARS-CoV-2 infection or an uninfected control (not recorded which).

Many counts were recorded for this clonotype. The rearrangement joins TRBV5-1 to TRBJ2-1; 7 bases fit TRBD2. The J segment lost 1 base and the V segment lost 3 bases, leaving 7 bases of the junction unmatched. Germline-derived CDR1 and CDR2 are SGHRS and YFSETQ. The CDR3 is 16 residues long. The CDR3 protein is CASSSTGGGSYNEQFF. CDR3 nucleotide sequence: TGCGCCAGCAGCTCAACGGGCGGGGGTTCCTACAATGAGCAGTTCTTC.

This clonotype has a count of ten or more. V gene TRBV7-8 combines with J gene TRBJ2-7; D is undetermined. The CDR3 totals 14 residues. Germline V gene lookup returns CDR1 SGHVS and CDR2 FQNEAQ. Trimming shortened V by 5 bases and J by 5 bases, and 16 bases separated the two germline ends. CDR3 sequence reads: CASSPTFLGDEQYF. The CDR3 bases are TGTGCCAGCAGCCCCACCTTCCTCGGAGACGAGCAGTACTTC.

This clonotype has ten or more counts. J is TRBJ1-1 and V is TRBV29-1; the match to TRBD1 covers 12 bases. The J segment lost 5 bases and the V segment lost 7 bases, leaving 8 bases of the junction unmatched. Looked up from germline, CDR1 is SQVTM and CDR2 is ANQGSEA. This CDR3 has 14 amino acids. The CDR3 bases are TGCAGCGCGGGGACAGGGGGCGGTTGGACTGAAGCTTTCTTT. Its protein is CSAGTGGGWTEAFF.

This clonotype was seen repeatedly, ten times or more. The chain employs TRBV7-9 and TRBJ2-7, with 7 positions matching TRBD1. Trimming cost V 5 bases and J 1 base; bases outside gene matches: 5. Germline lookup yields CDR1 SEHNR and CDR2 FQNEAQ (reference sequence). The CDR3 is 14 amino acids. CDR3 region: CASSPPTGSYEQYF. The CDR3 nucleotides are TGTGCCAGCAGCCCCCCGACAGGGTCCTACGAGCAGTACTTC.

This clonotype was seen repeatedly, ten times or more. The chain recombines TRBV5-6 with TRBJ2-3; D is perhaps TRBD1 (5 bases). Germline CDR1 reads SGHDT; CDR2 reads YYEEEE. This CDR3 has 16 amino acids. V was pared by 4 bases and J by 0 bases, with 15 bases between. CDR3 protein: CASSTFRAASTDTQYF. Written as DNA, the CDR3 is TGTGCCAGCAGCACGTTCAGGGCGGCAAGCACAGATACGCAGTATTTT.

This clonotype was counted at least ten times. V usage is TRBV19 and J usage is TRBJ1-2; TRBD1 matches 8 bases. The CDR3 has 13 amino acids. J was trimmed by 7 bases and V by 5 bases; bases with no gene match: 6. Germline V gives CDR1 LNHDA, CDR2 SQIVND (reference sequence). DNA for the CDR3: TGTGCCAGTAGTCGCGGGACAGGCCTTGGCTACACCTTC. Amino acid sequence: CASSRGTGLGYTF.

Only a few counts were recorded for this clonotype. In DNA, the CDR3 is TGTGCCAGCTCACCGCCGGGACAGGGGGTTAACACTGAAGCTTTCTTT. Encoded protein: CASSPPGQGVNTEAFF. The chain employs TRBV18 and TRBJ1-1, with 11 positions matching TRBD1. CDR3 size: 16 residues. The V gene end was trimmed by 3 bases and the J gene end by 2 bases; junction bases not matched to a gene: 5. Germline CDR1 KGHSH, CDR2 LQKENI.

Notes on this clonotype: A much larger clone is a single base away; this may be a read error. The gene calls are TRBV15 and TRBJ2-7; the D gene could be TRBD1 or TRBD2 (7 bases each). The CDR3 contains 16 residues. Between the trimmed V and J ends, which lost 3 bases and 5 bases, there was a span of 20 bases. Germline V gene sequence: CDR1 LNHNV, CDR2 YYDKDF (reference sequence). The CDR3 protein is CATSSPRARGGNEQYF. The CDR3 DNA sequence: TGTGCCACCAGCAGCCCCAGGGCCAGGGGGGGTAACGAGCAGTACTTC.

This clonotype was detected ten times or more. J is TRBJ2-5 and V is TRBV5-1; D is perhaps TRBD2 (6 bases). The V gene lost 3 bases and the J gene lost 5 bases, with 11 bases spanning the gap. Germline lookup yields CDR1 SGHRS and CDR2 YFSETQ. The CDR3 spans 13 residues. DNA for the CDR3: TGCGCCAGCAGCTCCCGGGACTTTGAGACCCAGTACTTC. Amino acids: CASSSRDFETQYF.

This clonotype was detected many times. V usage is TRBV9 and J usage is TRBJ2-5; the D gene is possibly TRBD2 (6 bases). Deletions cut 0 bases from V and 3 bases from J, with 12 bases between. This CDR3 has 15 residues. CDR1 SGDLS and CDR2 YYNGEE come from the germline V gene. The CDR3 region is CASSVAGGMEETQYF. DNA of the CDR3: TGTGCCAGCAGCGTAGCTGGAGGGATGGAAGAGACCCAGTACTTC.

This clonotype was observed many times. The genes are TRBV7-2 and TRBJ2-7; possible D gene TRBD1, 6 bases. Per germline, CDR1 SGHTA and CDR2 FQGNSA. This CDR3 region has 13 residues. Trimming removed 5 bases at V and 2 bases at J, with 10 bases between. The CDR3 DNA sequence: TGTGCCAGCAGCCGGACAGCTACCTACGAGCAGTACTTC. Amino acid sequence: CASSRTATYEQYF.

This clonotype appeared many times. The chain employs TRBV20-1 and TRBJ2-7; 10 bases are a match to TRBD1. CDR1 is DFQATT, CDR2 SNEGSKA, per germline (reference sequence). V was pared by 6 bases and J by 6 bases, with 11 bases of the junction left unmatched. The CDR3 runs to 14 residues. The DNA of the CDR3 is TGCAGTGCCGGCTCCGGGACAGGGGTAAGCGAGCAGTACTTC. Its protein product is CSAGSGTGVSEQYF.

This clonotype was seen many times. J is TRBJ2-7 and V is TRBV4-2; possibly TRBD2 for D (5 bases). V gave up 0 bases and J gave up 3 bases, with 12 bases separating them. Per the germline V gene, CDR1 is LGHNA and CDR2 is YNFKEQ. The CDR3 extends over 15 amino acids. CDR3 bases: TGTGCCAGCAGCCAAGATTCGGCTAGCAGCTACGAGCAGTACTTC. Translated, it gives CASSQDSASSYEQYF.

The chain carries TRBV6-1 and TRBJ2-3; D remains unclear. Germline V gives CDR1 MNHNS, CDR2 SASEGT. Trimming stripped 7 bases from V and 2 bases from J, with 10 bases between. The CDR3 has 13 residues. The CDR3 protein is CASIRAITDTQYF. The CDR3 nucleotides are TGTGCCAGCATCCGGGCGATCACAGATACGCAGTATTTT.

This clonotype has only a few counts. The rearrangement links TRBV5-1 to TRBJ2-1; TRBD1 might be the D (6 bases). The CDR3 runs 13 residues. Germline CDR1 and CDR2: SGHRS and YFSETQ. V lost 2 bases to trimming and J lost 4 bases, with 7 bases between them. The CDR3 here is CASSLQGYNEQFF. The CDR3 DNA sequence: TGCGCCAGCAGCTTACAGGGTTACAATGAGCAGTTCTTC.

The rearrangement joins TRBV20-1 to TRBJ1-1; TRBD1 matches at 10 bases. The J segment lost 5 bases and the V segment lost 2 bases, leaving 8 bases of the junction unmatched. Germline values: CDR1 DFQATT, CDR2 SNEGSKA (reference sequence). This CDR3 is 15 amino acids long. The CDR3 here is CSARSRDRGGTEAFF. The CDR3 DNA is TGCAGTGCTAGATCCCGGGACAGGGGAGGAACTGAAGCTTTCTTT.

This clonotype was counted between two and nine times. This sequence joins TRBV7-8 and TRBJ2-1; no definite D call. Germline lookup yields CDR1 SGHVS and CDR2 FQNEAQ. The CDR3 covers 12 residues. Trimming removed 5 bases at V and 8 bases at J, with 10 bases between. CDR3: CASSGEVYEQFF. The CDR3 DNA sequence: TGTGCCAGCAGCGGAGAGGTCTATGAGCAGTTCTTC.

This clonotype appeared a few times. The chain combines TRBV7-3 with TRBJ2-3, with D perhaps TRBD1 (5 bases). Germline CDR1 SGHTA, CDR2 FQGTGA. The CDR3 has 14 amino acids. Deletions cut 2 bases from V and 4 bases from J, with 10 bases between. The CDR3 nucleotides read TGTGCCAGCAGCTTAGCTAGACAGTCAGATACGCAGTATTTT. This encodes CASSLARQSDTQYF.

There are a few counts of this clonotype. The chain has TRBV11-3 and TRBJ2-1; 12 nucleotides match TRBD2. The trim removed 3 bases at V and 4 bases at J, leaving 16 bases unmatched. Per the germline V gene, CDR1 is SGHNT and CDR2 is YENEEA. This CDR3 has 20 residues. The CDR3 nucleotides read TGTGCCAGCAGCTTCTCATGGATGGCTAGCGGGGGGGCTAGGTACAATGAGCAGTTCTTC. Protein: CASSFSWMASGGARYNEQFF.

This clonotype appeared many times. The CDR3: CASSLVGRGLNEQYF. DNA for the CDR3: TGCGCCAGCAGCTTGGTAGGCAGGGGGCTCAACGAGCAGTACTTC. The rearrangement links TRBV5-1 to TRBJ2-7; TRBD1 matches 8 bases. V gave up 0 bases and J gave up 5 bases; unmatched junction bases: 7. The germline gives CDR1 SGHRS, CDR2 YFSETQ. This CDR3 is 15 amino acids long.

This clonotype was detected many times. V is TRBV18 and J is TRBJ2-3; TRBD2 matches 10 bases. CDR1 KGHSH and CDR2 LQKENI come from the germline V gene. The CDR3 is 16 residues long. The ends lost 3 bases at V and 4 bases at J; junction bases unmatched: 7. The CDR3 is CASSPERGGRADTQYF. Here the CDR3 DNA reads TGTGCCAGCTCACCGGAGCGGGGGGGCCGGGCAGATACGCAGTATTTT. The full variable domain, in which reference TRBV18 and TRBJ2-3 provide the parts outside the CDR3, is NAGVMQNPRHLVRRRGQEARLRCSPMKGHSHVYWYRQLPEEGLKFMVYLQKENIIDESGMPKERFSAEFPKEGPSILRIQQVVRGDSAAYFCASSPERGGRADTQYFGPGTRLTVL.

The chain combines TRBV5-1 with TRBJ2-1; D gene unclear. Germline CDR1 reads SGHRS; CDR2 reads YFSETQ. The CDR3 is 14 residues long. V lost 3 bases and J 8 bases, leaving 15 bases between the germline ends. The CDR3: CASSWTGPAHEQFF. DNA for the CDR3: TGCGCCAGCAGCTGGACCGGACCCGCCCATGAGCAGTTCTTC.

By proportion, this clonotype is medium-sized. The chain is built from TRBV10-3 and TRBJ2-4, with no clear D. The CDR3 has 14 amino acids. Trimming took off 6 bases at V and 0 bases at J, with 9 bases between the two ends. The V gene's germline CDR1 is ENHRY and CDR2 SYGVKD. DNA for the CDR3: TGTGCCATCAGCGAGGATCTAGCCAAAAACATTCAGTACTTC. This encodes CAISEDLAKNIQYF.

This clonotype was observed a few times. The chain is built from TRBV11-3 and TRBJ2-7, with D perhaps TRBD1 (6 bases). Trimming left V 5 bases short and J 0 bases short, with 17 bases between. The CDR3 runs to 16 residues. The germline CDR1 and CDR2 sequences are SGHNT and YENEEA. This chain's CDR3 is CASSLRTASRSYEQYF. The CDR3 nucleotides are TGTGCCAGCAGCCTCAGGACAGCCTCCCGCTCCTACGAGCAGTACTTC.

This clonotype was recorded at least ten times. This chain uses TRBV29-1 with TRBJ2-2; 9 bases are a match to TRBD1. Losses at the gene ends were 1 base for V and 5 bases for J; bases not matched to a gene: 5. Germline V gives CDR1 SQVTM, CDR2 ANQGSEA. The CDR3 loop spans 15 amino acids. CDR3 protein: CSVEGDRAGTGELFF. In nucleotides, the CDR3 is TGCAGCGTTGAAGGGGACAGGGCGGGAACCGGGGAGCTGTTTTTT.

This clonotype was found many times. CDR3 sequence (DNA): TGTGCCAGCTCAGCGGGGGGGTTGGATTCACCCCTCCACTTT. Protein: CASSAGGLDSPLHF. J is TRBJ1-6 and V is TRBV18; tentatively, D is TRBD1 (5 bases). Germline V gene data show CDR1 as KGHSH and CDR2 as LQKENI. V lost 5 bases, J lost 8 bases, and 13 bases lay in between. CDR3 length: 14 amino acids.

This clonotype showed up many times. Written as DNA, the CDR3 is TGCAGCGTTGAAGATCCAGGGCAAGAGACCCAGTACTTC. This encodes CSVEDPGQETQYF. The chain employs TRBV29-1 and TRBJ2-5, with a possible D match to TRBD1 (5 bases). Trimming took 0 bases from V and 2 from J, leaving 7 bases between them. Germline loops: CDR1 SQVTM, CDR2 ANQGSEA. The CDR3 spans 13 residues.